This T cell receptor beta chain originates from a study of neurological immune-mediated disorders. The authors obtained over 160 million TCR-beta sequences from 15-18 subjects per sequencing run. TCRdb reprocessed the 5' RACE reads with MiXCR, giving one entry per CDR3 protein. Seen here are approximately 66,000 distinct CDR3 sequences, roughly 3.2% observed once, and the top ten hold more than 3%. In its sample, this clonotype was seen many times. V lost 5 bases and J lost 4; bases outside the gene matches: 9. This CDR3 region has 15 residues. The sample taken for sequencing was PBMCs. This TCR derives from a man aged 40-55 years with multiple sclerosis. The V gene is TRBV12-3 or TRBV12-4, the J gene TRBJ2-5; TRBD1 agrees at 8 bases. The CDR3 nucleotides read TGTGCCAGCAGTCTAAGGACAGGGCTAGGAGAGACCCAGTACTTC. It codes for CASSLRTGLGETQYF.